Included here is one TCR beta chain sequence, with context. The antigen remains unidentified. This specimen comes from a study of cytomegalovirus exposure and HLA in healthy donors. As for the study in general: HLA-typed donors were the source of approximately 85 million unique TCRs held in an early data release. Regarding the study as a whole: An analysis that was carried out later associated about 17,000 TCR beta sequences with HLA alleles at 0.05 false discovery rate. Within the data, a cluster of highly shared sequence variants was likely a sequencing artifact. Cytomegalovirus-associated TCR beta chains were listed, numbering approximately 150.

PCR primers comprised 60 Vbeta and 13 Jbeta primers. Libraries were prepared by immunoSEQ multiplex PCR; TCRdb keeps only in-frame clonotypes and omits some of them. The table lists just over 200,000 clones, more than 65% of them singletons. The CDR3 contains 14 residues. V lost 6 bases, J lost 5 bases, and 2 bases stayed unmatched. The V gene's germline CDR1 is MNHEY and CDR2 SMNVEV (reference sequence). Sequenced input: PBMCs. The receptor's source is a man aged 45 to 65 in good health and CMV-seronegative. This chain links TRBV27 with TRBJ2-1; TRBD2 agrees at 12 bases. Here the CDR3 DNA reads TGTGCCAGCAGGACTAGCGGGAGCCACAATGAGCAGTTCTTC. This encodes CASRTSGSHNEQFF.